The 15 T cell receptor beta chains in this list originate from one sample, sequenced in a study of blood T cell repertoires in COVID-19. Only in-frame clones appear in the TCRdb table, and some are missing; sequencing was by immunoSEQ multiplex PCR. Among some 240,000 clones listed, about 80% were seen once. The sequencing sample was made of peripheral blood. The receptors derive from a woman older than 75 with acute or convalescent COVID-19.

The rearrangement uses TRBV12-2 and TRBJ1-1; the table names TRBD1, a call not compared with the DNA. TRBV12-2 is a known pseudogene. The CDR3 runs to 15 residues. DNA of the CDR3: TGTGCAAGTCGCCTCCCGGGGACAGGGAACACTGAAGCTTTCTTT. This translates into CASRLPGTGNTEAFF.

The chain couples TRBV5-1 to TRBJ2-1; 8 bases fit TRBD1. J lost 5 bases, V lost 0 bases, and 7 bases had no gene match. Germline CDR1 is SGHRS and CDR2 is YFSETQ. The CDR3 extends over 16 amino acids. DNA for the CDR3: TGCGCCAGCAGCTTGGCCGGGCAGGGGGCAAACAATGAGCAGTTCTTC. It specifies CASSLAGQGANNEQFF.

The rearrangement joins TRBV6-5 to TRBJ2-7, with TRBD1 identical over 8 bases. This CDR3 contains 13 residues. V lost 4 bases, J lost 6 bases, and 5 bases stayed unmatched. The V gene's germline CDR1 is MNHEY and CDR2 SVGAGI. The CDR3 DNA reads TGTGCCAGCAGTTCGACAGGGGATCTCGAGCAGTACTTC. Translation: CASSSTGDLEQYF.

The V and J genes are TRBV18 and TRBJ1-4, with D maybe TRBD1 (5 bases). Germline values: CDR1 KGHSH, CDR2 LQKENI. The CDR3 consists of 18 residues. V was shortened by 0 bases and J by 2 bases, with 16 bases between the two germline ends. The CDR3 DNA reads as TGTGCCAGCTCACCACCTTGGCCCTCGGGGGAGACTAATGAAAAACTGTTTTTT. Its translation: CASSPPWPSGETNEKLFF.

The chain has TRBV30 and TRBJ2-5; 11 bases match TRBD1. J lost 5 bases, V lost 2 bases, and 7 bases had no gene match. Germline assignment: CDR1 GTSNPN and CDR2 SVGIG (reference sequence). The CDR3 is made up of 15 amino acids. CDR3 DNA sequence: TGTGCCTGGAGTTGGGACAGGGGGTTTGCGGAGACCCAGTACTTC. It is translated as CAWSWDRGFAETQYF.

The chain is built from TRBV15 and TRBJ1-2; D is uncertain. The CDR3 extends over 15 amino acids. CDR1 and CDR2 from the germline V gene are LNHNV and YYDKDF (reference sequence). V lost 1 base to trimming and J lost 0 bases, with 9 bases between them. The CDR3 loop is CATSRGVETNYGYTF. For the CDR3, the DNA is TGTGCCACCAGCAGAGGGGTGGAGACTAACTATGGCTACACCTTC.

The CDR3 bases are TGTGCCAGCAGTGCGGGATCCTCCTCAAGGCTGTTTTTT. This encodes CASSAGSSSRLFF. The chain joins TRBV2 to TRBJ1-4, with unresolved D. The V gene's germline CDR1 is SNHLY and CDR2 FYNNEI. Trimming took off 4 bases at V and 14 bases at J, with 17 bases between the two ends. The CDR3 loop spans 13 amino acids.

The rearrangement links TRBV19 to TRBJ2-1, with D hard to call. The length of the CDR3 is 19 residues. Germline loops: CDR1 LNHDA, CDR2 SQIVND (reference sequence). Trimming cost V 5 bases and J 0 bases, with 23 bases left between them. CDR3 region: CASSSQQLSPSYSYNEQFF. The CDR3 DNA reads as TGTGCCAGTAGTTCCCAACAGCTGTCCCCATCATACTCCTACAATGAGCAGTTCTTC.

This chain links TRBV3-1 (or the pseudogene TRBV3-2) with TRBJ2-2; 10 positions agree with TRBD2. The CDR3 has 16 amino acids. Germline V gives CDR1 LGHDT, CDR2 YNNKEL (reference sequence). Unmatched junction bases numbered 4, after V lost 4 bases and J lost 2 bases. DNA of the CDR3: TGTGCCAGCAGCCCGCAGCGGGGGGGAAACACCGGGGAGCTGTTTTTT. Its protein product is CASSPQRGGNTGELFF.

The chain is built from TRBV27 and TRBJ2-3; D is undetermined. The CDR3 consists of 14 residues. Germline CDR1 is MNHEY and CDR2 is SMNVEV (reference sequence). Trimming cost V 6 bases and J 5 bases, with 15 bases left between them. The CDR3 spells CASSPPGQQDTQYF. Written as DNA, the CDR3 is TGTGCCAGCAGCCCCCCTGGCCAACAAGATACGCAGTATTTT.

Only a few counts were recorded for this clone. The chain employs TRBV2 and TRBJ1-6, with 7 bases lining up with TRBD1. This CDR3 is 13 amino acids long. The V gene's germline CDR1 is SNHLY and CDR2 FYNNEI. V was pared by 7 bases and J by 6 bases, with 3 bases of the junction left unmatched. The CDR3 sequence: CASKGAGNSPLHF. The CDR3 bases are TGTGCCAGCAAGGGGGCGGGTAATTCACCCCTCCACTTT.

The chain uses TRBV6-1 and TRBJ1-4, with D uncertain. V was shortened by 3 bases and J by 7 bases, with 12 bases between the two germline ends. Germline V lookup: CDR1 MNHNS, CDR2 SASEGT. CDR3 size: 14 residues. The CDR3 region is CASSDAQVLEKLFF. The CDR3 DNA reads TGTGCCAGCAGTGACGCGCAGGTTCTTGAAAAACTGTTTTTT.

The chain carries TRBV7-3 and TRBJ2-2; 8 nucleotides agree with TRBD1. CDR1 is SGHTA and CDR2 is FQGTGA in the germline V gene. CDR3 size: 14 residues. J lost 7 bases, V lost 5 bases, and 6 bases had no gene match. In DNA form, the CDR3 reads TGTGCCAGCAGCCAACAGGGGGGAATCGGGGAGCTGTTTTTT. Translating it yields CASSQQGGIGELFF.

This chain uses TRBV2 with TRBJ1-5; a possible D gene is TRBD1 (5 bases). There are 14 residues in the CDR3. Trimming left V 4 bases short and J 3 bases short, with 10 bases between. Germline lookup yields CDR1 SNHLY and CDR2 FYNNEI. CDR3 region: CASSVRGNNQPQHF. The CDR3 DNA follows: TGTGCCAGCAGTGTTAGGGGCAACAATCAGCCCCAGCATTTT.

DNA of the CDR3: TGCGCCAGCAGGGGACTAGCGACAACCGGGGAGCTGTTTTTT. This codes for CASRGLATTGELFF. The chain recombines TRBV5-1 with TRBJ2-2, with 10 bases identical to TRBD2. The CDR3 spans 14 residues. Germline CDR1 and CDR2: SGHRS and YFSETQ. V was pared by 5 bases and J by 5 bases, with 3 bases of the junction left unmatched.